This T cell receptor beta chain was captured by sequencing in a study of T cell responses to AZD1222 COVID-19 vaccine. Study-level information: Researchers grouped second doses given at about 4 or about 12 weeks into one pool. Findings and limits, study-wide: When two AZD1222 doses had been given, Spike-specific TCR breadth and depth rose. Spike was spanned by vaccine-associated CD4 TCRs, which were dominant at 160-218 and 743-854.

CDR3 size: 13 residues. The ends were cut back, 1 base at V and 4 bases at J, with 7 bases in the middle. The germline V gene encodes CDR1 KGHSH and CDR2 LQKENI. As to this clone: What it recognizes is unknown.

Assay used: immunoSEQ multiplex PCR; TCRdb lists only in-frame clones, some missing. The repertoire holds 95,000 to 150,000 clones, with 75% to 95% as singletons. The sequencing used peripheral blood, collected on day 0 of AZD1222 vaccination. The receptor's source is an adult in good health. The chain employs TRBV18 and TRBJ2-5; a weak D match, TRBD1 (5 bases). The CDR3 DNA is TGTGCCAGCTCACCACGGGGCGGAGAGACCCAGTACTTC. The encoded protein is CASSPRGGETQYF.